Below, 2 T cell receptor beta chains from the same sample are listed, as sequenced in a study of T cell responses to AZD1222 COVID-19 vaccine (dated by TCRdb to the early 2020s). The time point label, read with the paper, signifies: about 28 days (+/-7) after the second vaccine dose. Receptor amplification or capture employed the immunoSEQ multiplex PCR assay. Not all clones reach the TCRdb copy of this immuneACCESS table, which keeps in-frame sequences only. Checked studies attribute under half of the gap to unresolved V genes and leave the rest unexplained. This sample comprises tens of thousands of clones, approximately 80% of them detected only once. The ten largest make up roughly 18% of the sample. Sequenced here: peripheral blood, sampled 28 days after the second AZD1222 dose. Every receptor here comes from an adult who received the AZD1222 COVID-19 vaccine.

V usage is TRBV30 and J usage is TRBJ2-1; 11 nucleotides line up with TRBD2. The CDR3 runs 14 residues. CDR1 and CDR2 from the germline V gene are GTSNPN and SVGIG (reference sequence). The V segment lost 2 bases and the J segment 8 bases; nucleotides outside the gene matches: 5. The CDR3 here is CAWSISGGGYEQFF. CDR3 nucleotide sequence: TGTGCCTGGAGTATTAGCGGGGGGGGCTATGAGCAGTTCTTC.

The J gene is TRBJ2-6, the V gene TRBV19; the D is unclear. With 5 bases removed from V and 1 base from J, the gap between germline ends came to 15 bases. CDR3 length equals 17 residues. The germline V gene has CDR1 LNHDA and CDR2 SQIVND (reference sequence). The CDR3 spells CASSDDPLPSGANVLTF. In DNA, the CDR3 is TGTGCCAGTAGTGACGACCCCCTGCCATCTGGGGCCAACGTCCTGACTTTC.